This TCR beta chain comes out of a study of regulatory T cells in long-lasting Graves disease. Study information: Graves' patients, diagnosed recently, had received antithyroid drugs under 3 months.

Germline V gene data show CDR1 as LNHDA and CDR2 as SQIVND (reference sequence). The CDR3 totals 15 residues. V lost 3 bases, J lost 0 bases, and 9 bases lay in between. The study's findings and limits: Peripheral blood, not thyroid tissue, was the sole material studied.

This clonotype was seen many times. Its antigen is not known. Time point here: newly diagnosed GD, antithyroid drugs for less than 3 months. After RNA was extracted from PBMCs, the TCR library was made from it. CDR3 regions were amplified by Arm-PCR using iRepertoire HTBI primers to build TCR beta libraries. TCRdb fed the multiplex PCR reads into MiXCR, producing one record per CDR3 protein. The sample lists about 470,000 distinct CDR3 sequences, around 15% seen once, with 9% to 15% in the top ten. These data also featured in a second study, about T cells in Graves' hyperthyroidism and ophthalmopathy. In that study: HTBI primers were the set used in a first-round RT-PCR of the TCR CDR3.

The specimen comprised peripheral blood mononuclear cells (PBMCs), sampled at new diagnosis, from a patient treated with antithyroid drugs. The chain links TRBV19 to TRBJ2-1; D remains ambiguous. This clonotype originated in a man aged 35-49 years with Graves disease. As DNA, the CDR3 is TGTGCCAGTAGTATTGGCTTGAGCTCCTACAATGAGCAGTTCTTC. This translates into CASSIGLSSYNEQFF. The whole variable domain, filled in from reference TRBV19 and TRBJ2-1, reads DGGITQSPKYLFRKEGQNVTLSCEQNLNHDAMYWYRQDPGQGLRLIYYSQIVNDFQKGDIAEGYSVSREKKESFPLTVTSAQKNPTAFYLCASSIGLSSYNEQFFGPGTRLTVL.